This T cell receptor (beta chain) was recovered during a study of regulatory T cells in long-lasting Graves disease. The CDR3 is made up of 16 amino acids. V was cut by 0 bases and J by 5 bases, with 11 bases left in between. In germline, CDR1 is LGHDT, CDR2 YNNKEL (reference sequence). This clonotype was seen a handful of times. According to the study, TCR beta libraries were built with iRepertoire HTBI primers and CDR3-region Arm-PCR. TCRdb recomputed calls from the multiplex PCR reads with MiXCR, one row per CDR3 protein. There are approximately 400,000 distinct CDR3 sequences in the sample; about a quarter occur only once, and around 26% lies in the top ten. The time point is: persistent/refractory GD, antithyroid drugs over 5 years with positive TRAb. Generation of the TCR library employed RNA extracted from PBMCs.

The sequences come from peripheral blood mononuclear cells (PBMCs), collected when the disease was refractory, from a patient treated with antithyroid drugs. The origin of this receptor is a female donor with Graves disease. V is TRBV3-1 and J is TRBJ1-6; D unclear. The CDR3 nucleotides are TGTGCCAGCAGCCAAGAAGCGGCGGTGCATAATTCACCCCTCCACTTT. Translated, it gives CASSQEAAVHNSPLHF.